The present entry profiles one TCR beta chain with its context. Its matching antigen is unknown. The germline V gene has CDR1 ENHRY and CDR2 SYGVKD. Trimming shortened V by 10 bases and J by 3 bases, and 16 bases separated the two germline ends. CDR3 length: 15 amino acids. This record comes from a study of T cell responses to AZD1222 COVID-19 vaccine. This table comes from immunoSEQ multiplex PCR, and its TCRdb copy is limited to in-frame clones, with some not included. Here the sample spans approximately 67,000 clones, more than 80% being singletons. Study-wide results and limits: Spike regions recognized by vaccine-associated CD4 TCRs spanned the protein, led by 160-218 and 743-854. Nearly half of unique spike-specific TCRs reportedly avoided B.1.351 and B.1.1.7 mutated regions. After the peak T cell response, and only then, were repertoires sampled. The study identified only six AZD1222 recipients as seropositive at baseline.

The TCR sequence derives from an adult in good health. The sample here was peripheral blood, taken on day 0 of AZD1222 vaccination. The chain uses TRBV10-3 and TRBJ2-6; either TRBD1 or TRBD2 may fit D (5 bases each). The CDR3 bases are TGTGCCACCGGGGATGAGGGGCGTGGGGCCAACGTCCTGACTTTC. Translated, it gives CATGDEGRGANVLTF.